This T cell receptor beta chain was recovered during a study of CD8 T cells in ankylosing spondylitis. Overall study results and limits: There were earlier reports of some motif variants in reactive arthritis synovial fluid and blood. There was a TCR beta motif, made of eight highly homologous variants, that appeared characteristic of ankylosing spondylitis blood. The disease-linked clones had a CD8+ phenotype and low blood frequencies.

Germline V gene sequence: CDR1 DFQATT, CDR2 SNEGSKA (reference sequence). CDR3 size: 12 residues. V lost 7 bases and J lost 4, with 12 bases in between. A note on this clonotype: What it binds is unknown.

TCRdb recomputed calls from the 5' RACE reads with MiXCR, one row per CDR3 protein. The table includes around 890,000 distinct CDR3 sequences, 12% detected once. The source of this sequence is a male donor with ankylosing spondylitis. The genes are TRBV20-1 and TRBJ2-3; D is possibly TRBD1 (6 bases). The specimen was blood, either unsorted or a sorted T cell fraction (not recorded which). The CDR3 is CSVMQGPDTQYF. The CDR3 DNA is TGCAGTGTCATGCAGGGGCCAGATACGCAGTATTTT.